This TCR beta chain stems from a study of blood T cell repertoires in COVID-19. Study as a whole: Samples representing acute and convalescent COVID-19 were sourced from the United States, Italy and Spain. Sources were T cells, B-cell-depleted T cells, or PBMCs; the material itself was cDNA or gDNA.

CDR3 length equals 17 residues. Trimming removed 0 bases at V and 3 bases at J, with 18 bases between. The germline CDR1 and CDR2 sequences are LGHNA and YNFKEQ. Assay: immunoSEQ multiplex PCR; the TCRdb copy retains only in-frame clones and omits some. The table shows approximately 220,000 clones, with roughly 80% occurring only once. This clone came up a few times. The chain recombines TRBV4-2 with TRBJ2-7, with D maybe TRBD1 (6 bases). The receptor's source is a woman aged 55-75 years who had recovered from COVID-19. Sequencing was carried out using peripheral blood. The CDR3 protein is CASSQDTGTTFRYEQYF. The CDR3 nucleotides read TGTGCCAGCAGCCAAGATACCGGGACAACCTTTCGCTACGAGCAGTACTTC.